Listed below are T cell receptor beta chains from one sample, sequenced in a study of shared T cell receptors in the human thymus. Generated by immunoSEQ multiplex PCR, the TCRdb table keeps only in-frame clones and is missing some. The sample shows some 660,000 clones, 70% to 90% of them seen only once. The data also belong to a second study, concerning human thymus T cells.

Sequences were obtained from thymocytes. The receptors derive from a boy under three years old with a congenital heart defect. CDR3s leave out the opening cysteine and the closing phenylalanine or tryptophan. The order of the fields is CDR3 protein, J gene, V gene.

ASSSYHGDEQY,TRBJ2-7,TRBV7-9
ASRVKATSGSTDTQY,TRBJ2-3,TRBV2
ASRYGQGPDNSPLH,TRBJ1-6,TRBV5-5
ASSLDPRGVVTYEQY,TRBJ2-7,TRBV11-2
ASSMTGEYGYT,TRBJ1-2,TRBV5-1
ASNRDSNQPQH,TRBJ1-5,TRBV2
ASSLFGGGNQETQY,TRBJ2-5,TRBV28
ASSPAGIPYEQY,TRBJ2-7,TRBV19
ASSEAVEVVMNTEAF,TRBJ1-1,TRBV6-1
ASSDRTSGISSYNEQF,TRBJ2-1,TRBV2
ASSYVDCYNEQF,TRBJ2-1,TRBV6-7
ASSPPGGLYEQY,TRBJ2-7,TRBV6-5
ASSHRDPSNQPQH,TRBJ1-5,TRBV19
ASSLRGRADTQY,TRBJ2-3,TRBV11-3
ASSFRSSHEQY,TRBJ2-7,TRBV28
ASGQLAGGYNEQF,TRBJ2-1,TRBV4-2
ASSSGRDRVFRSGYT,TRBJ1-2,TRBV7-9
ASSEPPLVRQQSTDTQY,TRBJ2-3,TRBV6-1
ASSYRDKVTDTQY,TRBJ2-3,TRBV6-5
ASSPPGQAEYSNQPQH,TRBJ1-5,TRBV28
SVETSGSTDTQY,TRBJ2-3,TRBV29-1
ASKRLPGGHTEAF,TRBJ1-1,TRBV2
ASSPIQGLNTEAF,TRBJ1-1,TRBV7-9
ARAGEETQY,TRBJ2-5,TRBV2
ASSLVPSSIYNEQF,TRBJ2-1,TRBV5-1
ASSQDPHRNQTSYEQY,TRBJ2-7,TRBV4-1
ASSPELRASGTYNEQF,TRBJ2-1,TRBV7-7
ASSHGEWTRHGYT,TRBJ1-2,TRBV4-3
ASSGSGGRSAQY,TRBJ2-5,TRBV10-2
ASSEETGGRRSPLH,TRBJ1-6,TRBV9
ASSFPYSGANVLT,TRBJ2-6,TRBV28
ASGLTLAGSTDTQY,TRBJ2-3,TRBV12-5
ATSRDSFDTPYEQY,TRBJ2-7,TRBV15
ASSEKLADFNEQF,TRBJ2-1,TRBV10-1
ASSLGSQANYEQY,TRBJ2-7,TRBV5-1
ASSYGGTGGTDTQY,TRBJ2-3,TRBV14
ASSPSLNSPLH,TRBJ1-6,TRBV18
ATSPRQGVEKLF,TRBJ1-4,TRBV15
ASSLYPLRCRSNTGELF,TRBJ2-2,TRBV28
ASSKRSASGREDTDTQY,TRBJ2-3,TRBV19
ASSISYMNTEAF,TRBJ1-1,TRBV5-1
ASRGWTAGNSPLH,TRBJ1-6,TRBV19
ASSSGTALYGYT,TRBJ1-2,TRBV5-1
ASSERTKNTEAF,TRBJ1-1,TRBV10-2
AISEGQGRGEAF,TRBJ1-1,TRBV10-3